These 14 T cell receptor beta chains were sequenced from one sample in a study of T-cell memory formation after mild COVID-19. TCRdb re-called the 5' RACE reads with MiXCR, one entry per CDR3 protein. The sample consists of approximately 400,000 distinct CDR3 sequences, about 24% of them appearing once. Source material: PBMCs or a T cell subset sorted from them (not recorded which). All receptors derive from an adult woman who had mild COVID-19 (a few samples of this study predate the infection). Cell type and time point are not known.

The gene calls are TRBV12-3 or TRBV12-4 and TRBJ2-3; no clear D. This CDR3 spans 13 amino acids. V lost 6 bases and J lost 3, with 10 bases in between. CDR3 nucleotides: TGTGCCAGCAGCCGCCGGGCTACAGATACGCAGTATTTT. Protein product: CASSRRATDTQYF.

This clonotype is a singleton in its sample. V is TRBV5-6 and J is TRBJ1-2; tentative D call: TRBD1 (5 bases). The CDR3 has 15 residues. Deletions cut 1 base from V and 3 bases from J, with 13 bases between. The germline V gene encodes CDR1 SGHDT and CDR2 YYEEEE. CDR3 loop: CASSLLRGSDYGYTF. As DNA, the CDR3 is TGTGCCAGCAGCTTGCTAAGGGGAAGCGACTATGGCTACACCTTC. Combining the CDR3 with reference TRBV5-6 and TRBJ1-2 gives the whole variable domain DAGVTQSPTHLIKTRGQQVTLRCSPKSGHDTVSWYQQALGQGPQFIFQYYEEEERQRGNFPDRFSGHQFPNYSSELNVNALLLGDSALYLCASSLLRGSDYGYTFGSGTRLTVV.

J is TRBJ1-1 and V is TRBV5-4; 10 bases agree with TRBD1. The CDR3 has 15 amino acids. The germline CDR1 and CDR2 sequences are SGHNT and YYREEE (reference sequence). V was clipped by 5 bases and J by 4 bases; unmatched bases: 8. CDR3 nucleotide sequence: TGTGCCAGCAGTTCGCCGGGACAGGGGCCCACTGAAGCTTTCTTT. Amino acid sequence: CASSSPGQGPTEAFF.

This clonotype was seen more than once but under ten times. This chain links TRBV7-9 with TRBJ2-7; D could derive from TRBD1 or TRBD2 (5 bases each). Germline V gene data show CDR1 as SEHNR and CDR2 as FQNEAQ (reference sequence). The CDR3 spans 15 residues. Between the trimmed V and J ends, which lost 4 bases and 3 bases, there was a span of 16 bases. The chain's CDR3 is CASSSRDRGFYEQYF. The CDR3 nucleotides are TGTGCCAGCAGCTCTAGGGACCGTGGCTTCTACGAGCAGTACTTC.

The CDR3 bases are TGTGCCACCAGTGAGCCTACCGGCGATGAAGCTTTCTTT. Its protein product is CATSEPTGDEAFF. This chain uses TRBV24-1 with TRBJ1-1; D not resolved. The V and J ends lost 4 bases and 7 bases respectively, with 12 bases between them. This CDR3 is built from 13 residues. Germline V CDR1 and CDR2: KGHDR, SFDVKD.

This clonotype was seen a handful of times. The V call is TRBV4-1, the J call TRBJ1-2; the D is unclear. The CDR3 runs 15 residues. The V gene's germline CDR1 is MGHRA and CDR2 YSYEKL. Between the trimmed V and J ends, which lost 0 bases and 6 bases, there was a span of 14 bases. The CDR3 DNA reads TGCGCCAGCAGCCAAGAAAGGAGGGAAATCCATGGCTACACCTTC. Protein: CASSQERREIHGYTF.

As concerns this clonotype: The junction departs from germline at one end; a sequencing error may be responsible. The V and J genes are TRBV5-4 and TRBJ2-5, with D unclear. CDR3 length: 12 residues. From germline, CDR1 is SGHNT and CDR2 YYREEE (reference sequence). DNA of the CDR3: TGTGCCAGCAGCCATCCAGGAGAGGCCCAGTACTTC. Translation: CASSHPGEAQYF.

This chain uses TRBV6-1 with TRBJ2-1; D perhaps matches TRBD1 (6 bases). Trimming pared 1 base from V and 8 bases from J, leaving 9 bases between. Looked up from germline, CDR1 is MNHNS and CDR2 is SASEGT. The CDR3 runs to 13 residues. The CDR3 DNA sequence: TGTGCCAGCAGTGAAGACAGGGCCCATGAGCAGTTCTTC. Residues: CASSEDRAHEQFF.

The rearrangement links TRBV28 to TRBJ2-3; 12 bases agree with TRBD2. J was trimmed by 2 bases and V by 5 bases; bases with no gene match: 11. The CDR3 has 18 residues. Germline V gene lookup returns CDR1 MDHEN and CDR2 SYDVKM. The CDR3 loop is CASSPSPSGRALTDTQYF. The CDR3 DNA sequence: TGTGCCAGCAGTCCCTCTCCTAGCGGGAGGGCCCTCACAGATACGCAGTATTTT.

J is TRBJ1-1 and V is TRBV29-1; D is unclear. With 2 bases removed from V and 0 bases from J, the gap between germline ends came to 7 bases. The CDR3 extends over 13 amino acids. In germline, CDR1 is SQVTM, CDR2 ANQGSEA. The CDR3: CSVETGMNTEAFF. The CDR3 nucleotides read TGCAGCGTTGAAACGGGAATGAACACTGAAGCTTTCTTT. Combining the CDR3 with reference TRBV29-1 and TRBJ1-1 gives the whole variable domain SAVISQKPSRDICQRGTSLTIQCQVDSQVTMMFWYRQQPGQSLTLIATANQGSEATYESGFVIDKFPISRPNLTFSTLTVSNMSPEDSSIYLCSVETGMNTEAFFGQGTRLTVV.

The J gene is TRBJ1-5, the V gene TRBV28; D is unresolved. Trimming pared 6 bases from V and 11 bases from J, leaving 29 bases between. The length of the CDR3 is 17 residues. From germline, CDR1 is MDHEN and CDR2 SYDVKM. Here the CDR3 DNA reads TGTGCCAGCAGCCCATTCCGGGAAGGCCTACGATCAGCGACCCAGCATTTT. It codes for CASSPFREGLRSATQHF.

In this sample, this clonotype turned up a few times. The gene calls are TRBV5-1 and TRBJ2-3, with D hard to call. This CDR3 comprises 16 residues. From germline, CDR1 is SGHRS and CDR2 YFSETQ. Trimming stripped 1 base from V and 1 base from J, with 13 bases between. CDR3: CASSLSVGVGTDTQYF. CDR3 in DNA: TGCGCCAGCAGCTTGAGTGTAGGAGTGGGCACAGATACGCAGTATTTT.

J is TRBJ1-1 and V is TRBV4-1; D is unclear. From germline, CDR1 is MGHRA and CDR2 YSYEKL. CDR3 length: 13 residues. Trimming removed 1 base at V and 8 bases at J, with 11 bases between. CDR3 in amino acids: CASSQGLGSEAFF. The DNA of the CDR3 is TGCGCCAGCAGCCAAGGCCTAGGGAGCGAAGCTTTCTTT.

The chain combines TRBV20-1 with TRBJ2-1, with D perhaps TRBD2 (5 bases). There are 11 residues in the CDR3. Germline V lookup: CDR1 DFQATT, CDR2 SNEGSKA (reference sequence). V shed 5 bases and J shed 7 bases, with 9 bases lying between them. The CDR3 loop reads CSASSRNEQFF. The CDR3 nucleotides read TGCAGTGCTTCTAGCAGGAATGAGCAGTTCTTC.